This TCR beta chain was sequenced for a study of T cell responses to AZD1222 COVID-19 vaccine. Germline V lookup: CDR1 SNHLY, CDR2 FYNNEI. The CDR3 extends over 12 amino acids. V gave up 3 bases and J gave up 4 bases, with 6 bases separating them. Generated by immunoSEQ multiplex PCR, the TCRdb table keeps only in-frame clones and is missing some. The sample has roughly 80,000 clones; more than 75% are singletons. The chain carries TRBV2 and TRBJ1-2; tentatively, D is TRBD1 (6 bases). The input for sequencing was peripheral blood, taken on day 0 of MenACWY control vaccination. This TCR was recovered from an adult in good health. Here the CDR3 reads CASSEDSYGYTF. CDR3 coding DNA: TGTGCCAGCAGTGAGGACAGCTATGGCTACACCTTC.